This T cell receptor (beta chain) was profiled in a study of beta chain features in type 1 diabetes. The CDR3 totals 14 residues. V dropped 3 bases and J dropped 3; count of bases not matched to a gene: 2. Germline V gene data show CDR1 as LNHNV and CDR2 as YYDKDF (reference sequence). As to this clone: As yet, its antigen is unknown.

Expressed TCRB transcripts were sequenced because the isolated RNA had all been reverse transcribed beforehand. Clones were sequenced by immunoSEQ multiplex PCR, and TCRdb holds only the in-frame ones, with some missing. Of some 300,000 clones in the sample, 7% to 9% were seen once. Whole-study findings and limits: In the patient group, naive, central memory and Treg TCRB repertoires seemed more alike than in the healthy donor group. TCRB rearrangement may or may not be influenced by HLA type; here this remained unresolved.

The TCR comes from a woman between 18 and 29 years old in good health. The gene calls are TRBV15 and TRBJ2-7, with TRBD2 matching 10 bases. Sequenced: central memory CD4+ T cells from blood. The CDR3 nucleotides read TGTGCCACCAGCAGGCTAGCGGGAGACTACGAGCAGTACTTC. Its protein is CATSRLAGDYEQYF.